The rows below give T cell receptor beta chains drawn from one sample of a study of blood T cell repertoires in COVID-19. Clones were sequenced by immunoSEQ multiplex PCR, and TCRdb holds only the in-frame ones, with some missing. The sample has roughly 39,000 clones; over 80% are singletons. The sample consisted of peripheral blood. The receptor source for this set is a woman aged 70 to 79 with acute or convalescent COVID-19. CDR3s include the opening cysteine and the closing phenylalanine or tryptophan. Fields, in order: D gene, V gene, J gene, clone size, CDR3 protein, CDR3 DNA. D genes are given only for firm matches. A row's size may be missing; if present it is once, few, many or a size class.

TRBD1	TRBV27	TRBJ1-5	NA	CASSLQGSNQPQHF	TGTGCCAGCAGCCTACAGGGGAGCAATCAGCCCCAGCATTTT
TRBD2	TRBV19	TRBJ2-3	NA	CASSRRGSSVDTQYF	TGTGCCAGTAGTAGGCGGGGGTCCTCCGTAGATACGCAGTATTTT
TRBD2	TRBV27	TRBJ2-4	NA	CASSSFGGALLAKNIQYF	TGTGCCAGCAGTTCTTTCGGGGGGGCTCTATTAGCCAAAAACATTCAGTACTTC
NA	TRBV5-1	TRBJ2-3	NA	CASSLGGDTQYF	TGCGCCAGCAGCTTGGGAGGGGATACGCAGTATTTT
NA	TRBV24-1	TRBJ2-1	once	CATSDLSSSYNEQFF	TGTGCCACCAGTGATTTATCTAGCTCCTACAATGAGCAGTTCTTC
NA	TRBV30	TRBJ2-3	NA	CAWSVGGISTDTQYF	TGTGCCTGGAGTGTTGGCGGGATTAGCACAGATACGCAGTATTTT
NA	TRBV4-3	TRBJ1-3	NA	CASSQEAGGSGNTIYF	TGCGCCAGCAGCCAAGAGGCAGGTGGTTCTGGAAACACCATATATTTT
TRBD1	TRBV6-5	TRBJ1-1	NA	CVSSYGTGFAEAFF	TGTGTCAGCAGTTACGGGACAGGGTTCGCTGAAGCTTTCTTT
NA	TRBV29-1	TRBJ2-2	NA	CSVGREAGELFF	TGCAGCGTTGGCAGGGAGGCCGGGGAGCTGTTTTTT
NA	TRBV7-3	TRBJ2-1	NA	CASSLRFGATQQFF	TGTGCCAGCAGCTTAAGGTTTGGGGCCACTCAGCAGTTCTTC
NA	TRBV9	TRBJ2-1	NA	CASSVVGEGEQFF	TGTGCCAGCAGCGTAGTAGGAGAGGGTGAGCAGTTCTTC
NA	TRBV12-5	TRBJ1-1	NA	CASGSAWGGEAFF	TGTGCTAGTGGGAGCGCCTGGGGCGGTGAAGCTTTCTTT
NA	TRBV21-1	TRBJ2-1	NA	CASSIRYNEQFF	TGTGCCAGCAGCATTCGGTACAATGAGCAGTTCTTC
NA	TRBV10-1	TRBJ1-6	once	CASSGQLNSPLHF	TGCGCCAGCAGTGGACAGCTTAATTCACCCCTCCACTTT
NA	TRBV12-3/TRBV12-4	TRBJ1-2	NA	CASSDSGSGYTF	TGTGCCAGCAGTGACAGTGGCTCTGGCTACACCTTC
TRBD2	TRBV5-8	TRBJ2-3	NA	CASSGKLAGVLTDTQYF	TGTGCCAGCAGCGGGAAACTAGCGGGCGTTCTCACAGATACGCAGTATTTT
NA	TRBV29-1	TRBJ2-2	NA	CSVVGTANTGELFF	TGCAGCGTTGTTGGGACTGCGAACACCGGGGAGCTGTTTTTT
NA	TRBV12-3/TRBV12-4	TRBJ2-2	NA	CASTPSRGGELFF	TGTGCCAGCACCCCCTCTAGGGGCGGGGAGCTGTTTTTT
TRBD1	TRBV6-5	TRBJ1-2	once	CASSWTGFDYGYTF	TGTGCCAGCAGCTGGACAGGTTTCGACTATGGCTACACCTTC
NA	TRBV4-3	TRBJ1-2	NA	CASSQDLAYGYTF	TGCGCCAGCAGCCAGGACCTAGCTTATGGCTACACCTTC
NA	TRBV6-5	TRBJ1-5	once	CASSPRTVNQPQHF	TGTGCCAGCAGTCCCCGGACAGTTAATCAGCCCCAGCATTTT
TRBD2	TRBV3-1/TRBV3-2	TRBJ2-5	NA	CASSQEGTSGGAWEETQYF	TGTGCCAGCAGCCAAGAAGGGACTAGCGGGGGGGCCTGGGAGGAGACCCAGTACTTC
TRBD1	TRBV6-5	TRBJ2-1	once	CASSYSIGQGNNEQFF	TGTGCCAGCAGTTACTCGATCGGACAGGGGAACAATGAGCAGTTCTTC
TRBD2	TRBV7-8	TRBJ2-5	NA	CASSLQTSGGQETQYF	TGTGCCAGCAGCTTACAGACTAGCGGGGGACAAGAGACCCAGTACTTC
NA	TRBV21-1	TRBJ1-1	NA	CASSPTGVPNTEAFF	TGTGCCAGCAGCCCGACAGGGGTCCCGAACACTGAAGCTTTCTTT
TRBD2	TRBV20-1	TRBJ2-3	NA	CSASPTIVAGGGGTDTQYF	TGCAGTGCTAGTCCCACCATTGTAGCGGGAGGTGGAGGCACAGATACGCAGTATTTT
NA	TRBV20-1	TRBJ1-2	NA	CSAARERLYF	TGCAGTGCTGCCCGGGAACGATTATACTTC
TRBD1	TRBV29-1	TRBJ1-1	NA	CSVEGTGGLNTEAFF	TGCAGCGTTGAAGGGACAGGGGGCCTGAACACTGAAGCTTTCTTT
TRBD1	TRBV5-4	TRBJ1-1	NA	CASSLQTGDTEAFF	TGTGCCAGCAGCCTACAGACAGGGGACACTGAAGCTTTCTTT
NA	TRBV5-4	TRBJ2-3	NA	CASIPGDTDTQYF	TGTGCCAGCATCCCGGGGGACACAGATACGCAGTATTTT
NA	TRBV14	TRBJ1-2	NA	CASSQYEGGTGYTF	TGTGCCAGCAGCCAATATGAGGGAGGAACTGGCTACACCTTC
NA	TRBV10-3	TRBJ1-3	NA	CAISESKGVPIYF	TGTGCCATCAGTGAGTCGAAGGGGGTGCCCATATATTTT
NA	TRBV7-2	TRBJ1-1	NA	CASSLAGVNTEAFF	TGTGCCAGCAGCTTAGCAGGGGTGAACACTGAAGCTTTCTTT
NA	TRBV7-6	TRBJ2-3	NA	CASSSRGTDTQYF	TGTGCCAGCAGCTCCAGAGGGACAGATACGCAGTATTTT
NA	TRBV28	TRBJ2-1	NA	CASSFPRDGLINEQFF	TGTGCCAGCAGTTTCCCCCGTGATGGCTTAATAAATGAGCAGTTCTTC
NA	TRBV25-1	TRBJ2-2	NA	CASSDPGSTGELFF	TGTGCCAGCAGTGACCCGGGGAGCACCGGGGAGCTGTTTTTT
TRBD2	TRBV18	TRBJ2-5	NA	CASSPPSSGVSRETQYF	TGTGCCAGCTCACCACCGTCCAGCGGGGTGTCGCGAGAGACCCAGTACTTC
TRBD2	TRBV7-3	TRBJ2-3	NA	CASSLSLAGGLDTQYF	TGTGCCAGCAGCTTAAGTCTAGCGGGAGGTTTGGATACGCAGTATTTT